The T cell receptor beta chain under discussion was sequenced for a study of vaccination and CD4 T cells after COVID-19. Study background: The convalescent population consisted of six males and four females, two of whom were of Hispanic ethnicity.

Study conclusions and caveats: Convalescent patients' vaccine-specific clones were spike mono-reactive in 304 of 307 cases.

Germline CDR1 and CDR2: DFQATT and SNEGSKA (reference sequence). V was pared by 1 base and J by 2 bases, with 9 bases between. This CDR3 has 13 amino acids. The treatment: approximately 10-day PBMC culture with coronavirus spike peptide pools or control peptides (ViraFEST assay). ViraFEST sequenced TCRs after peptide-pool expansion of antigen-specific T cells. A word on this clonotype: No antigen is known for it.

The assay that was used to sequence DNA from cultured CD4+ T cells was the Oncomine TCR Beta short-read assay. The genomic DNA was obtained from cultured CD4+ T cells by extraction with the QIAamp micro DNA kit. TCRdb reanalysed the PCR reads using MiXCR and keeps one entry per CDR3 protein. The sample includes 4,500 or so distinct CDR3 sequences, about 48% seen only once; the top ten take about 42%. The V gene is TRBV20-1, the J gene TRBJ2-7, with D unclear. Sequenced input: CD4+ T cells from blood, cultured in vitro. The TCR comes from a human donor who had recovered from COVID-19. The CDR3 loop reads CSARVRWAYEQYF. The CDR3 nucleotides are TGCAGTGCTAGAGTTCGGTGGGCCTACGAGCAGTACTTC.